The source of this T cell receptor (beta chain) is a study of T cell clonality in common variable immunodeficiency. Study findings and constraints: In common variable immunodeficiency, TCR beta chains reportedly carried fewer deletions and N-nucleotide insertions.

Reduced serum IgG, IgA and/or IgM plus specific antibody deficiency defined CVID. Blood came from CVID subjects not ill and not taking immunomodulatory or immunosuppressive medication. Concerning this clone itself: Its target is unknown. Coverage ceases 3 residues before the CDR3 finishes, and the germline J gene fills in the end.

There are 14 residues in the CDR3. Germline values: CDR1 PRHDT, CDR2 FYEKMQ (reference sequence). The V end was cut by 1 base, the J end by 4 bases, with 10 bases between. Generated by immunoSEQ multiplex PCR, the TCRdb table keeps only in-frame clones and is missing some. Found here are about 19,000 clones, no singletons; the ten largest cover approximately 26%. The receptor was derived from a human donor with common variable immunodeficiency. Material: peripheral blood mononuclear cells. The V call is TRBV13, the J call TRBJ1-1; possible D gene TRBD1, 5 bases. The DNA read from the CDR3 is TGTGCCAGCAGCTTAGTGGGGACTATCACTGAA. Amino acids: CASSLVGTITE. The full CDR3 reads CASSLVGTITEAFF.